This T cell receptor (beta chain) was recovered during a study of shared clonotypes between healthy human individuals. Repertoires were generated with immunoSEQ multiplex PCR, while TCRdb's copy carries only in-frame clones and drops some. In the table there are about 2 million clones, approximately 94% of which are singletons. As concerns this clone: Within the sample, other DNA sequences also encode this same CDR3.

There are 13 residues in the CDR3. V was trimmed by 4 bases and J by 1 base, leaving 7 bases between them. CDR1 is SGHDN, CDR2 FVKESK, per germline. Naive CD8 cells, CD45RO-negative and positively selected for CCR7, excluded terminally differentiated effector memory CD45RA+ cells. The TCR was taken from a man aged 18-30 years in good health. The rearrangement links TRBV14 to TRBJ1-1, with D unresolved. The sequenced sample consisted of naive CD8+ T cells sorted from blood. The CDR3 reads CASSLSGNTEAFF. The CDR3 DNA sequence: TGTGCCAGCAGCCTGTCAGGGAACACTGAAGCTTTCTTT.